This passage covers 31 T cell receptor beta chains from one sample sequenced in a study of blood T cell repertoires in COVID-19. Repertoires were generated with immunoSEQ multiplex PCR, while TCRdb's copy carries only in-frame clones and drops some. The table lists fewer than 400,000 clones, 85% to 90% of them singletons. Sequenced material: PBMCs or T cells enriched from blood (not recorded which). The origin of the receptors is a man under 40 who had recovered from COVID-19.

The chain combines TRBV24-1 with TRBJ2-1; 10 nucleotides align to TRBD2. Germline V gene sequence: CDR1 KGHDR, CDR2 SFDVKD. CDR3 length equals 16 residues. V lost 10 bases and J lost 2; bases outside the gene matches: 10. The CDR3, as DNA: TGTGCCACTGGGGGCCATCTAGCGGGGGCCTACAATGAGCAGTTCTTC. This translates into CATGGHLAGAYNEQFF.

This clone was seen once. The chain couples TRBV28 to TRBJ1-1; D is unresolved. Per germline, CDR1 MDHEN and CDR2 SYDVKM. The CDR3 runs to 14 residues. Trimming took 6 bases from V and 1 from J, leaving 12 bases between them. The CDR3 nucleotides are TGTGCCAGCAGCGGCGGGAAGGGGAACACTGAAGCTTTCTTT. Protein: CASSGGKGNTEAFF.

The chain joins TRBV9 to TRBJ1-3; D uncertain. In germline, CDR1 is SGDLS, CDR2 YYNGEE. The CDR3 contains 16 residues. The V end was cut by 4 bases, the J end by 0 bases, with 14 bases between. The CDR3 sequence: CASSHNGRSSGNTIYF. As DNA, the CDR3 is TGTGCCAGCAGCCATAATGGCCGTTCCTCTGGAAACACCATATATTTT. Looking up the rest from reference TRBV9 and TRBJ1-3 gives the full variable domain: DSGVTQTPKHLITATGQRVTLRCSPRSGDLSVYWYQQSLDQGLQFLIQYYNGEERAKGNILERFSAQQFPDLHSELNLSSLELGDSALYFCASSHNGRSSGNTIYFGEGSWLTVV.

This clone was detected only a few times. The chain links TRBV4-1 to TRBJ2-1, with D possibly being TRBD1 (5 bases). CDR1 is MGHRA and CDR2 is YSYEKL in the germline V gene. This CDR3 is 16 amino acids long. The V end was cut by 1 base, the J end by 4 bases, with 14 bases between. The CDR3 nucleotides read TGCGCCAGCAGCCAAGGATCAGGGCACCTTTACAATGAGCAGTTCTTC. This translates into CASSQGSGHLYNEQFF.

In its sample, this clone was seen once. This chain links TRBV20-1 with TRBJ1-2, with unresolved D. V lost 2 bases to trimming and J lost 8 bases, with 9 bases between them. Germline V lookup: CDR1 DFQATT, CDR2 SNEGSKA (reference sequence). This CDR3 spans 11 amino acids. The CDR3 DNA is TGCAGTGCTAGAATCGAAGCGGGCTACACCTTC. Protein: CSARIEAGYTF.

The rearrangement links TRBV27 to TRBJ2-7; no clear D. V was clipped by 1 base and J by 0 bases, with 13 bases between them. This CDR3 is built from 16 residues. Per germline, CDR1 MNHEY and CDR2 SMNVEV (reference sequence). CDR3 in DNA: TGTGCCAGCAGTTTATTAGCTCCTCTCTTCTCCTACGAGCAGTACTTC. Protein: CASSLLAPLFSYEQYF.

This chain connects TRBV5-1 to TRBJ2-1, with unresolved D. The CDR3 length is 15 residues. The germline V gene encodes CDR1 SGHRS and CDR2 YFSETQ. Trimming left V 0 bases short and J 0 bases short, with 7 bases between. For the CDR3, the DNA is TGCGCCAGCAGCTTGGAGCCCTACTCCTACAATGAGCAGTTCTTC. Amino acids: CASSLEPYSYNEQFF.

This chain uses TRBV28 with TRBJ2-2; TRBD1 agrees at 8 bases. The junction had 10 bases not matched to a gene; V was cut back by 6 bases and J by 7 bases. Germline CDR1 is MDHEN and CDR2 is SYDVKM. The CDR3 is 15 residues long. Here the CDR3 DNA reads TGTGCCAGCAGCCGGACAGGGAGTGGGAACGGGGAGCTGTTTTTT. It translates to CASSRTGSGNGELFF.

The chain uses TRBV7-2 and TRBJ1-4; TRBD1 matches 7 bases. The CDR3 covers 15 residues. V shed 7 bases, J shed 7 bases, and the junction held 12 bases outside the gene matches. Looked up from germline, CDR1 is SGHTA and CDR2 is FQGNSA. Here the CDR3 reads CASTPILGGGEKLFF. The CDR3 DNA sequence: TGTGCCAGCACGCCCATATTAGGGGGCGGTGAAAAACTGTTTTTT. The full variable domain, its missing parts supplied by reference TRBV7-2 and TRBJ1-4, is GAGVSQSPSNKVTEKGKDVELRCDPISGHTALYWYRQSLGQGLEFLIYFQGNSAPDKSGLPSDRFSAERTGGSVSTLTIQRTQQEDSAVYLCASTPILGGGEKLFFGSGTQLSVL.

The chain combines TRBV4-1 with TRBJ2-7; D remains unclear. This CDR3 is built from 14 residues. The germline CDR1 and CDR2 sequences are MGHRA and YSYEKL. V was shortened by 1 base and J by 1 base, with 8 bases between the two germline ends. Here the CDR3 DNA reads TGCGCCAGCAGCCAAGGGGCAGTTTCCTACGAGCAGTACTTC. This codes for CASSQGAVSYEQYF.

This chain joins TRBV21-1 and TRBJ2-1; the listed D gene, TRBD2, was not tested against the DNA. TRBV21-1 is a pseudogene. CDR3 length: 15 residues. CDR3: CASSKPGRGANEQFF. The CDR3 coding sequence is TGTGCCAGCAGCAAACCCGGGAGGGGTGCCAATGAGCAGTTCTTC.

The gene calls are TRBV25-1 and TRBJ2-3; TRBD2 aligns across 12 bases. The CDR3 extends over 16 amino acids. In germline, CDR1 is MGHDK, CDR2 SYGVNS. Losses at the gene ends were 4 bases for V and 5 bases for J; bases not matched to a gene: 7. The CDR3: CASSALAGGPLDTQYF. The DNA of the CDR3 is TGTGCCAGCAGTGCCCTAGCGGGAGGGCCGCTAGATACGCAGTATTTT.

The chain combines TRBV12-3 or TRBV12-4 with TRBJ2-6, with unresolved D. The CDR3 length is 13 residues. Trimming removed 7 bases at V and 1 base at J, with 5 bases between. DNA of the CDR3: TGTGCCAGCACCGGGTCTGGGGCCAACGTCCTGACTTTC. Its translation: CASTGSGANVLTF.

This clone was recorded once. In DNA, the CDR3 is TGTGCCAGCAGCTTAGGACTAGCGGGGACCCAGTACTTC. As protein: CASSLGLAGTQYF. The chain joins TRBV11-2 to TRBJ2-5; 10 nucleotides align to TRBD2. Germline V gene lookup returns CDR1 SGHAT and CDR2 FQNNGV. The CDR3 extends over 13 amino acids. The V segment lost 1 base and the J segment 7 bases; nucleotides outside the gene matches: 0.

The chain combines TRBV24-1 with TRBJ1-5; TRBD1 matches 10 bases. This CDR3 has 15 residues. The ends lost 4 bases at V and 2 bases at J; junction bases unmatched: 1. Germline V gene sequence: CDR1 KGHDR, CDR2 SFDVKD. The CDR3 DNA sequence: TGTGCCACCAGTGAGGGGACAGGGGGCAATCAGCCCCAGCATTTT. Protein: CATSEGTGGNQPQHF.

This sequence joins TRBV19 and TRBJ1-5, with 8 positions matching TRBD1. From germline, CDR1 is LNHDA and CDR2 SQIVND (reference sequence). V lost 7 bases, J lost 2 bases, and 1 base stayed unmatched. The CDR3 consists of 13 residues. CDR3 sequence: CASMGQGNQPQHF. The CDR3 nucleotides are TGTGCCAGTATGGGACAGGGCAATCAGCCCCAGCATTTT. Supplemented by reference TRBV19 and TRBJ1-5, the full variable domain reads DGGITQSPKYLFRKEGQNVTLSCEQNLNHDAMYWYRQDPGQGLRLIYYSQIVNDFQKGDIAEGYSVSREKKESFPLTVTSAQKNPTAFYLCASMGQGNQPQHFGDGTRLSIL.

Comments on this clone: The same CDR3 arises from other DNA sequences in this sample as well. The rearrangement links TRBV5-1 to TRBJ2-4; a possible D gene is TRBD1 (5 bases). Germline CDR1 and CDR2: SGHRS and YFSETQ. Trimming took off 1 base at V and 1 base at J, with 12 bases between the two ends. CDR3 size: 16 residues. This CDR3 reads CASSLLGAGAKNIQYF. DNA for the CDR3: TGCGCCAGCAGCTTGCTAGGGGCAGGGGCCAAAAACATTCAGTACTTC. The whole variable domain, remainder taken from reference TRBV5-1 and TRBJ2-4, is KAGVTQTPRYLIKTRGQQVTLSCSPISGHRSVSWYQQTPGQGLQFLFEYFSETQRNKGNFPGRFSGRQFSNSRSEMNVSTLELGDSALYLCASSLLGAGAKNIQYFGAGTRLSVL.

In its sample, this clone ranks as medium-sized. Here the CDR3 reads CASSSFTSGPQYF. As DNA, the CDR3 is TGTGCCAGCAGCTCGTTTACTAGCGGGCCGCAGTACTTC. This sequence joins TRBV7-2 and TRBJ2-7; 9 bases are shared with TRBD2. Per the germline V gene, CDR1 is SGHTA and CDR2 is FQGNSA. The junction had 7 bases not matched to a gene; V was cut back by 4 bases and J by 9 bases. The CDR3 contains 13 residues.

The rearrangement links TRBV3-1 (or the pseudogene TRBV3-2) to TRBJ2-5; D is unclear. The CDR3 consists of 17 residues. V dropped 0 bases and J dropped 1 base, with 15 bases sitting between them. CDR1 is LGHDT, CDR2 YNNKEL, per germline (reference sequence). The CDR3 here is CASSQEPSVLSQETQYF. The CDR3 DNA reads TGTGCCAGCAGCCAAGAGCCGTCCGTGCTAAGCCAAGAGACCCAGTACTTC.

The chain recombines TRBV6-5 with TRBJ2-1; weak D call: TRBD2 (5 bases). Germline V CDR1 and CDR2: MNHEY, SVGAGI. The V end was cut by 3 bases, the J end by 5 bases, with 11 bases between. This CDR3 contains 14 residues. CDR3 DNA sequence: TGTGCCAGCAGTTATACCGGGATCAACAATGAGCAGTTCTTC. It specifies CASSYTGINNEQFF.

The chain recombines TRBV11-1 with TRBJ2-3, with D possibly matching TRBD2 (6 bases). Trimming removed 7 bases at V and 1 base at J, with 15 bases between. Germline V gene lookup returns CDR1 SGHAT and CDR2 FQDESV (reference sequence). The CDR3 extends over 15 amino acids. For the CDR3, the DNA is TGTGCCAGCACCCAGAGGGGACTGGGCACAGATACGCAGTATTTT. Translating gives CASTQRGLGTDTQYF.

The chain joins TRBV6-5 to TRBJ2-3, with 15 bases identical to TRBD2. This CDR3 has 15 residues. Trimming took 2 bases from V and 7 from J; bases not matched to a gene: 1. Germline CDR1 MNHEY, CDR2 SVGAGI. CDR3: CASSYGTSGRNTQYF. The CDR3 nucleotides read TGTGCCAGCAGTTACGGGACTAGCGGGAGGAATACGCAGTATTTT.

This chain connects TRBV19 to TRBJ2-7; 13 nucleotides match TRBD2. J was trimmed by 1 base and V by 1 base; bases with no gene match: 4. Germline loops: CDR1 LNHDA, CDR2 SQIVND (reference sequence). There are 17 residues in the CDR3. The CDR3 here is CASSIALTSGRSYEQYF. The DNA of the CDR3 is TGTGCCAGTAGTATAGCCCTGACTAGCGGGAGGTCCTACGAGCAGTACTTC.

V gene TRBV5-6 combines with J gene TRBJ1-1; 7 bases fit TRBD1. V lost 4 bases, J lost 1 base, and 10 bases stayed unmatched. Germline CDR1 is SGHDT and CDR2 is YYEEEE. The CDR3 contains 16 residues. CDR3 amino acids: CASSTIRTGANTEAFF. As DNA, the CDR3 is TGTGCCAGCAGCACAATCCGGACAGGCGCGAACACTGAAGCTTTCTTT.

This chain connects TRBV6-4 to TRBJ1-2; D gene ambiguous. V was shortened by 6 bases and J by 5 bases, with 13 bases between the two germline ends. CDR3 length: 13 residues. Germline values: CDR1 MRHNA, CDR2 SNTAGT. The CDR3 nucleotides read TGTGCCAGCAGCGGTGGGCGGGAATATGGCTACACCTTC. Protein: CASSGGREYGYTF.

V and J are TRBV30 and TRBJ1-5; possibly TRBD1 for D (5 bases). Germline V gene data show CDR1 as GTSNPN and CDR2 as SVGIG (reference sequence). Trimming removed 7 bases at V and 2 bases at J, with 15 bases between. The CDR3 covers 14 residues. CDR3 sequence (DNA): TGTGCCTACAGTAGGATAGGGGGCAATCAGCCCCAGCATTTT. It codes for CAYSRIGGNQPQHF. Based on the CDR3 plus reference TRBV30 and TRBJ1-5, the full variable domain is SQTIHQWPATLVQPVGSPLSLECTVEGTSNPNLYWYRQAAGRGLQLLFYSVGIGQISSEVPQNLSASRPQDRQFILSSKKLLLSDSGFYLCAYSRIGGNQPQHFGDGTRLSIL.

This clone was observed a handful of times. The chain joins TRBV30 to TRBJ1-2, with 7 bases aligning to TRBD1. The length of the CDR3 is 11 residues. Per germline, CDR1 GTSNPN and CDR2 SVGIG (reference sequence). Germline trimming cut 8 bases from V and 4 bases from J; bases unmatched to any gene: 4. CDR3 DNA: TGTGCCGCACAGGGGACCTATGGCTACACCTTC. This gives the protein CAAQGTYGYTF.

DNA of the CDR3: TGTGCCAGCATGGCGGGACTCTACAATGAGCAGTTCTTC. This codes for CASMAGLYNEQFF. The rearrangement joins TRBV27 to TRBJ2-1, with D perhaps matching TRBD2 (6 bases). The CDR3 runs to 13 residues. V dropped 7 bases and J dropped 3 bases, with 10 bases sitting between them. Germline loops: CDR1 MNHEY, CDR2 SMNVEV (reference sequence).

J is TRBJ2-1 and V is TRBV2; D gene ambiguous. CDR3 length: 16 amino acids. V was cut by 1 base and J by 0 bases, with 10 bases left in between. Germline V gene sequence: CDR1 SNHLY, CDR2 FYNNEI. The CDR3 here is CASSEGPPSSYNEQFF. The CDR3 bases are TGTGCCAGCAGTGAAGGCCCACCGAGCTCCTACAATGAGCAGTTCTTC.

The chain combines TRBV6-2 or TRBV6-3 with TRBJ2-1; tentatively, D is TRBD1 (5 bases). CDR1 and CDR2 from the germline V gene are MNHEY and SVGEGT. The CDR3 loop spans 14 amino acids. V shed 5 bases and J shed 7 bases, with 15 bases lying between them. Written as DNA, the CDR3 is TGTGCCAGCAGTCATAGGGGCCCCCGGAATGAGCAGTTCTTC. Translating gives CASSHRGPRNEQFF.

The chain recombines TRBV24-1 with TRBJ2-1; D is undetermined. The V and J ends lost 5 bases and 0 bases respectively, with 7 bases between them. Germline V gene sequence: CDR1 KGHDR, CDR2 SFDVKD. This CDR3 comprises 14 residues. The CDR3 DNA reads TGTGCCACCAGTGCACATCGCTCCTACAATGAGCAGTTCTTC. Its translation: CATSAHRSYNEQFF.